This TCR beta chain was retrieved from a study of OX40 agonist ivuxolimab in advanced cancers. Across the study: Ivuxolimab, an agonistic anti-OX40 (CD134) antibody, was given to patients. Among those enrolled, mean age was about 63 years (range about 23 to 85) and roughly 84% were male. Study conclusions and caveats: Relatively little clonal expansion, among the lowest observed, appeared in partial responders at 0.1-3.0 mg/kg.

Germline CDR1 is KGHSH and CDR2 is LQKENI. The V end was cut by 2 bases, the J end by 0 bases, with 16 bases between. CDR3 size: 17 residues. TCRdb's copy holds only in-frame clones and misses some; the assay was immunoSEQ multiplex PCR. The sample has around 90,000 clones; around 87% are singletons. In its sample, this clone was seen a few times. Its matching antigen is unknown. V gene TRBV18 combines with J gene TRBJ2-5, with D maybe TRBD1 (5 bases). Specimen: CD4+ or CD8+ T cells sorted from blood, collected in a trial of the OX40 agonist ivuxolimab. The receptor was derived from an adult with an advanced solid tumor such as melanoma, head and neck, liver or kidney cancer. The CDR3 reads CASSPGPPAGNQETQYF. The DNA of the CDR3 is TGTGCCAGCTCACCAGGGCCTCCCGCAGGGAACCAAGAGACCCAGTACTTC. Filled out from reference TRBV18 and TRBJ2-5, the complete variable domain reads NAGVMQNPRHLVRRRGQEARLRCSPMKGHSHVYWYRQLPEEGLKFMVYLQKENIIDESGMPKERFSAEFPKEGPSILRIQQVVRGDSAAYFCASSPGPPAGNQETQYFGPGTRLLVL.